Given below is one TCR beta chain in context. Assay: immunoSEQ multiplex PCR; the TCRdb copy retains only in-frame clones and omits some. The data contain about 300,000 clones, about 89% of them seen just once; the ten biggest clones take up approximately 2.6%. The data were obtained in a study of blood T cell repertoires in COVID-19. This CDR3 has 13 residues. Germline assignment: CDR1 LNHDA and CDR2 SQIVND (reference sequence). Deletions cut 6 bases from V and 6 bases from J, with 9 bases between. The TCR was taken from a woman younger than 30 who had recovered from COVID-19. The V call is TRBV19, the J call TRBJ1-6; D is undetermined. Sequencing was carried out using PBMCs or T cells enriched from blood (not recorded which). DNA of the CDR3: TGTGCCAGTAGAAGCCGGGTTAATTCACCCCTCCACTTT. Protein sequence: CASRSRVNSPLHF.